The rows below give T cell receptor beta chains drawn from one sample of a study of control samples from healthy donors and cancer patients. The table came from immunoSEQ multiplex PCR; TCRdb's copy has only in-frame clones and leaves some out. The data hold 160,000 or so clones, with over 95% observed a single time. The sequencing input was blood. These receptors originate from a woman aged 25 to 39 in good health. Each CDR3 is given with its conserved first and last residue. Each record gives: D gene, clone size, J gene, V gene, CDR3 DNA, CDR3 protein. D genes are given only for firm matches. Size is stated for part of the rows, as once, few or many counts, or as a class when the clone is expanded.

>.|.|TRBJ2-5|TRBV6-2/TRBV6-3
TGTGCCAGCAGTTACGGCGCGGGGATCGAGACCCAGTACTTC
CASSYGAGIETQYF
>.|.|TRBJ1-4|TRBV2
TGTGCCAGCAGCCGAATCATGTCCCCACTTAATGAAAAACTGTTTTTT
CASSRIMSPLNEKLFF
>.|.|TRBJ1-5|TRBV28
TGTGCCAGCAGTTTAATGGCAGGGACCCCCGCGACGGTAAATCAGCCCCAGCATTTT
CASSLMAGTPATVNQPQHF
>.|once|TRBJ1-2|TRBV28
TGTGCCAGCAGCAGTAACGGCGGCTACACCTTC
CASSSNGGYTF
>TRBD1|once|TRBJ1-6|TRBV5-1
TGCGCCAGCAGCTTAGGGACAGGGAATTCACCCCTCCACTTT
CASSLGTGNSPLHF
>.|.|TRBJ1-1|TRBV9
TGTGCCAGCAGCGTAGGGGGTGACGACACTGAAGCTTTCTTT
CASSVGGDDTEAFF
>TRBD2|.|TRBJ2-1|TRBV18
TGTGCCAGCTCACCCCTGGCGGGGGGGGCCTACAATGAGCAGTTCTTC
CASSPLAGGAYNEQFF
>.|.|TRBJ1-4|TRBV9
TGTGCCAGCAGTTTTACAGGAGATTCTAATGAAAAACTGTTTTTT
CASSFTGDSNEKLFF
>TRBD2|.|TRBJ2-2|TRBV5-1
TGCGCCAGCAGCTTCCTAGCGGGAGTCACCGGGGAGCTGTTTTTT
CASSFLAGVTGELFF
>.|.|TRBJ2-7|TRBV21-1
TGTGCCAGCAGCAAAGAGGACAGGAGGGCCTACGAGCAGTACTTC
CASSKEDRRAYEQYF
>TRBD1|.|TRBJ2-7|TRBV18
TGTGCCAGCTCATCTGGTACAGGGGCCTACGAGCAGTACTTC
CASSSGTGAYEQYF
>TRBD2|.|TRBJ2-7|TRBV7-9
TGTGCCAGCAGCCCGGCGGGGGAGGACCACGAGCAGTACTTC
CASSPAGEDHEQYF
>.|.|TRBJ2-7|TRBV5-1
TGCGCCAGCAGCTCTGGGGCTGGACCTTACGAGCAGTACTTC
CASSSGAGPYEQYF
>TRBD2|.|TRBJ2-7|TRBV5-6
TGTGCCAGCAGCAAGACCGGGACTAAGCTCTACGAGCAGTACTTC
CASSKTGTKLYEQYF
>.|.|TRBJ2-7|TRBV19
TGTGCCAGTAGCAAATGGGAGGAGCAGTACTTC
CASSKWEEQYF
>TRBD1|once|TRBJ2-1|TRBV19
TGTGCCAGTAGTAACGGTGACGGGACAGGGGGTTACAATGAGCAGTTCTTC
CASSNGDGTGGYNEQFF
>.|.|TRBJ2-3|TRBV11-1
TGTGCCAGCAGTCCCCCGGAAGATACGCAGTATTTT
CASSPPEDTQYF
>TRBD2|.|TRBJ2-1|TRBV3-1/TRBV3-2
TGTGCCAGCAGCCAACTAGCGGGCTACAATGAGCAGTTCTTC
CASSQLAGYNEQFF
>.|.|TRBJ1-1|TRBV5-1
TGCGCCAGCAGCCGTGGTAGGGGGAACACTGAAGCTTTCTTT
CASSRGRGNTEAFF
>TRBD1|.|TRBJ1-4|TRBV30
TGTGCCTGGAGCCGGGACAGGGTGGAAAAACTGTTTTTT
CAWSRDRVEKLFF
>.|.|TRBJ2-1|TRBV5-1
TGCGCCAGCAGCTTTTGGGACGGGAGCTCCTACAATGAGCAGTTCTTC
CASSFWDGSSYNEQFF
>.|once|TRBJ2-2|TRBV5-1
TGCGCCAGCAGCTTGGGACTAGCGAACACCGGGGAGCTGTTTTTT
CASSLGLANTGELFF
>.|once|TRBJ2-7|TRBV7-9
TGTGCCAGCATCTCGACGGGACAAACCTACGAGCAGTACTTC
CASISTGQTYEQYF
>.|.|TRBJ1-4|TRBV3-1/TRBV3-2
TGTGCCAGCAGCAAAGGGGATGAAAAACTGTTTTTT
CASSKGDEKLFF
>TRBD1|.|TRBJ1-1|TRBV6-1
TGTGCCAGCAGTGTTCCCCATGGGACAGTATATATGAACACTGAAGCTTTCTTT
CASSVPHGTVYMNTEAFF
>.|.|TRBJ1-4|TRBV11-2
TGTGCCAGCAGCTCCAACCTAGGGGGGACTAATGAAAAACTGTTTTTT
CASSSNLGGTNEKLFF
>TRBD1|.|TRBJ2-1|TRBV11-2
TGTGCCAGCAGCTTAGGTGGGACAGGGGAGGATGAGCAGTTCTTC
CASSLGGTGEDEQFF
>TRBD1|.|TRBJ2-3|TRBV10-3
TGTGCCACCCACCCTAGGACAGGAAGCACAGATACGCAGTATTTT
CATHPRTGSTDTQYF
>TRBD2|once|TRBJ2-7|TRBV6-6
TGTGCCAGCAGTTCGTCCGGCCCGGGACTAGCATCCGAGCAGTACTTC
CASSSSGPGLASEQYF